This T cell receptor beta chain was recovered during a study of identical twins. Broader study findings: Memory repertoires showed no such pattern, whereas abundant cord blood beta clonotypes carried fewer insertions.

A single record per CDR3 protein comes from TCRdb applying MiXCR to the 5' RACE reads. The repertoire holds around 1.7 million distinct CDR3 sequences, with 32% as singletons. CDR1 ENHRY and CDR2 SYGVKD come from the germline V gene. With V trimmed by 4 bases and J by 2 bases, 1 base remained unmatched. The CDR3 extends over 14 amino acids. In the case of this clonotype: The antigen remains undetermined.

The sequencing input was cord blood. This chain connects TRBV10-3 to TRBJ2-1; 8 nucleotides line up with TRBD2. The clonotype comes from a newborn girl in good health. This CDR3 is CAISVSGAYNEQFF. CDR3 sequence (DNA): TGTGCCATCAGTGTTAGCGGGGCCTACAATGAGCAGTTCTTC.